Sequencing of this TCR beta chain was carried out in a study of read filtering for tumor transcriptome and immune sequencing. This library used 300 to 500 ng RNA and molecular barcoded adaptors spanning alpha/delta and beta/gamma chains. From the reads, TCRdb called clonotypes with MiXCR, one entry per CDR3 protein. The sample yields over 20,000 distinct CDR3 sequences, 12% to 15% seen once. CDR1 is LGHNA and CDR2 is YNFKEQ in the germline V gene. The V end was cut by 0 bases, the J end by 5 bases, with 8 bases between. This CDR3 comprises 14 residues. There are many counts of this clonotype. This receptor was taken from a donor aged 40 or over with multiple myeloma. The chain uses TRBV4-2 and TRBJ2-1, with D uncertain. Sequenced material: a population of CD138-negative cells sorted from bone marrow. CDR3 sequence reads: CASSQDQTDNEQFF. CDR3 DNA sequence: TGTGCCAGCAGCCAAGACCAGACTGACAATGAGCAGTTCTTC.